This T cell receptor (beta chain) appears in the sequencing data of a study of T cell repertoires in cytomegalovirus infection (dated by TCRdb to the late 2010s). General notes on the study: Because public TCR beta signatures pointed to carriage of CMV infection together with the matching HLA type, the HLA type of each donor mattered for the analysis.

This clonotype has only a few counts. Its antigen target is currently unknown. No clone much larger than this one lies a single base away; base qualities are absent. The run used an Illumina HiSeq 1500. TCRdb reprocessed the public reads (quality trimming at Q25 with fastp, clone calling with MiXCR) and kept in-frame beta chains. Every CDR3 protein is listed once, alongside the most common genes and DNA of its rows. This sample lists about 130,000 distinct CDR3 sequences; 20% to 30% were detected once. The ten largest clones represent 30% to 35% of the sample. V is pruned by 6 bases and J by 6 bases, leaving 9 bases of the junction without a gene match. CDR1 and CDR2 are read off the germline V gene as SQVTM and ANQGSEA. The CDR3 runs 15 amino acids, cysteine and phenylalanine included. The DNA shown is the 45-base CDR3, in frame from base 1. General study outcomes and caveats: The ex vivo response was dominated by HLA-C-restricted CMV-specific TCR beta clonotypes, which also provided the single most frequent clonotype in two of eight donors. In both this cohort and an independent cohort of more than 350 donors, the cumulative frequency of public TCR beta family members distinguished carriers of CMV infection plus the relevant HLA type.

The V and J genes are TRBV29-1 and TRBJ2-1, with 12 bases matching TRBD2. The specimen sequenced was PBMCs, sequenced either directly or after in vitro stimulation (not recorded which). The clonotype comes from a human donor in good health (CMV status not recorded). Some clones in this sample may be carry-over from other donors' samples. The CDR3 here reads CSVAKLAGGSNEQFF. The DNA sequence is TGCAGCGTCGCGAAACTAGCGGGAGGAAGCAATGAGCAGTTCTTC.